Each of the 25 T cell receptor beta chains below was sequenced from the same sample in a study of tumour-infiltrating T cells in Burkitt lymphoma (dated by TCRdb to 2018 to 2021). The library was made by the immunoSEQ multiplex PCR assay. Sourced from immuneACCESS, this table was stored by TCRdb with only in-frame sequences that have V and J called. A share of the clones is absent; for the studies checked, an unresolved V gene accounts for under half, and the remainder has no known explanation. This sample is represented by some 6,300 clones; roughly 9.1% of them were singletons. Approximately 2.4% of the sample rests with the top ten. The sequenced sample was tumor tissue. All receptors come from a human donor with diffuse large B-cell lymphoma.

The rearrangement uses TRBV5-1 and TRBJ2-3; weak D call: TRBD2 (6 bases). Germline CDR1 is SGHRS and CDR2 is YFSETQ. The CDR3 runs 15 residues. Trimming cost V 0 bases and J 3 bases, with 11 bases left between them. CDR3 bases: TGCGCCAGCAGCTTGGAGGGGAGGAGGACAGATACGCAGTATTTT. It translates to CASSLEGRRTDTQYF.

The chain has TRBV5-4 and TRBJ1-1; a weak D match, TRBD1 (5 bases). Germline V lookup: CDR1 SGHNT, CDR2 YYREEE (reference sequence). The CDR3 is 15 residues long. V lost 4 bases to trimming and J lost 4 bases, with 17 bases between them. Written as DNA, the CDR3 is TGTGCCAGCAGCCCCCACCTGACAAGGGGCACTGAAGCTTTCTTT. It specifies CASSPHLTRGTEAFF.

This clone was seen a few times. This chain uses TRBV19 with TRBJ2-6; TRBD1 matches 8 bases. V shed 7 bases and J 0 bases; nucleotides not matched to a gene: 8. This CDR3 is 17 amino acids long. Per the germline V gene, CDR1 is LNHDA and CDR2 is SQIVND (reference sequence). This CDR3 is CASTTGTGFSGANVLTF. The CDR3 DNA reads TGTGCCAGTACCACCGGGACAGGTTTCTCTGGGGCCAACGTCCTGACTTTC.

This sequence joins TRBV6-6 and TRBJ2-5, with 15 positions matching TRBD2. In germline, CDR1 is MNHNY, CDR2 SVGAGI (reference sequence). J gave up 5 bases and V 5 bases, and 6 bases lay outside the gene matches. This CDR3 region has 16 residues. The CDR3 region has the DNA TGTGCCAGCAGTCTTGGACTAGCGGGGGGGCTGGAGACCCAGTACTTC. Translated, it gives CASSLGLAGGLETQYF.

The gene calls are TRBV5-6 and TRBJ1-1, with D maybe TRBD1 (5 bases). The CDR3 sequence is 14 residues long. V was trimmed by 2 bases and J by 2 bases, leaving 10 bases between them. Germline CDR1 SGHDT, CDR2 YYEEEE. CDR3 region: CASSFSGSNTEAFF. The CDR3 DNA reads as TGTGCCAGCAGCTTTTCAGGGAGTAACACTGAAGCTTTCTTT.

This clone was observed a handful of times. The chain joins TRBV6-5 to TRBJ2-3; a weak D match, TRBD2 (5 bases). Germline V lookup: CDR1 MNHEY, CDR2 SVGAGI. The CDR3 consists of 15 residues. V was pared by 4 bases and J by 2 bases, with 13 bases between. The CDR3 coding sequence is TGTGCCAGCAGTTCAAAGCGGTCCTTCACAGATACGCAGTATTTT. This translates into CASSSKRSFTDTQYF.

The sample holds a few counts of this clone. The chain is built from TRBV19 and TRBJ1-5; TRBD1 matches at 7 bases. Germline values: CDR1 LNHDA, CDR2 SQIVND (reference sequence). The CDR3 loop spans 15 amino acids. The junction had 10 bases not matched to a gene; V was cut back by 5 bases and J by 6 bases. The CDR3 sequence is CASSGVDRESQPQHF. Written as DNA, the CDR3 is TGTGCCAGTAGTGGGGTAGACAGGGAAAGTCAGCCCCAGCATTTT.

Only a few counts were recorded for this clone. This chain connects TRBV5-1 to TRBJ2-3; the D call may be TRBD1 or TRBD2 (5 bases each). From germline, CDR1 is SGHRS and CDR2 YFSETQ. Deletions cut 0 bases from V and 11 bases from J, with 13 bases between. CDR3 length: 13 residues. The CDR3 DNA is TGCGCCAGCAGCTTGGGGGTCGGGGCAGTGCAGTATTTT. Protein: CASSLGVGAVQYF.

This clone was seen only a few times. This chain connects TRBV5-6 to TRBJ2-1; D is perhaps TRBD1 or TRBD2 (6 bases each). Germline V lookup: CDR1 SGHDT, CDR2 YYEEEE. Trimming removed 4 bases at V and 7 bases at J, with 12 bases between. This CDR3 has 13 residues. The CDR3 loop reads CASSRGPTNEQFF. The CDR3 DNA reads TGTGCCAGCAGCCGGGGGCCCACGAATGAGCAGTTCTTC.

A few counts support this clone. The chain links TRBV6-5 to TRBJ1-1; D not certain. CDR3 length: 15 residues. Trimming removed 7 bases from V and 2 bases from J, with 17 bases in between. Germline assignment: CDR1 MNHEY and CDR2 SVGAGI. The CDR3 protein is CASKPGPSINTEAFF. The CDR3 DNA follows: TGTGCCAGCAAACCTGGTCCCAGCATTAACACTGAAGCTTTCTTT.

This clone came up a few times. V is TRBV27 and J is TRBJ2-7, with 8 bases matching TRBD1. CDR1 is MNHEY and CDR2 is SMNVEV in the germline V gene (reference sequence). V trimming: 6 bases; J trimming: 1 base; junction bases outside the gene matches: 8. The CDR3 spans 15 residues. The DNA for the CDR3 is TGTGCCAGCAGCCGATCCAGGGGGCTGTCCTACGAGCAGTACTTC. This codes for CASSRSRGLSYEQYF.

V gene TRBV5-6 combines with J gene TRBJ1-1, with D uncertain. The CDR3 is 16 amino acids. The germline V and J ends were trimmed by 0 bases and 7 bases, with 19 bases remaining between them. CDR1 is SGHDT, CDR2 YYEEEE, per germline. The CDR3, as DNA: TGTGCCAGCAGCTTGGGACGCTTCAGCGGGAGTATTGAAGCTTTCTTT. It specifies CASSLGRFSGSIEAFF.

The V call is TRBV21-1, the J call TRBJ2-7; the table's TRBD1 call for D was not verified on the DNA. TRBV21-1 is designated a pseudogene. This CDR3 is built from 13 residues. CDR3 amino acids: CASSLGQSYEQYF. In nucleotides, the CDR3 is TGTGCCAGCAGCCTGGGACAGTCCTACGAGCAGTACTTC.

This clone was counted between two and nine times. The V gene is TRBV4-3, the J gene TRBJ1-2; D perhaps matches TRBD1 (5 bases). The CDR3 covers 14 residues. Germline lookup yields CDR1 LGHNA and CDR2 YSLEER. The V and J ends lost 4 bases and 4 bases respectively, with 13 bases between them. For the CDR3, the DNA is TGCGCCAGCAGCCCCATGGGGGAACCCTATGGCTACACCTTC. Its protein product is CASSPMGEPYGYTF.

There are a few counts of this clone. The chain employs TRBV5-4 and TRBJ2-1; TRBD1 matches at 9 bases. With 6 bases clipped from V and 13 bases from J, the junction kept 5 bases outside the gene matches. This CDR3 spans 11 amino acids. Germline CDR1 SGHNT, CDR2 YYREEE (reference sequence). CDR3 nucleotide sequence: TGTGCCAGCATGACAGGGGGAAGTCAGTTCTTC. Its translation is CASMTGGSQFF.

This chain joins TRBV19 and TRBJ2-3; 9 bases align to TRBD2. CDR3 length: 16 residues. Germline CDR1 is LNHDA and CDR2 is SQIVND (reference sequence). After removal of 3 bases from V and 0 bases from J, the junction contained 4 bases not matched to a gene. This CDR3 is CASSIQRGESTDTQYF. The CDR3 coding sequence is TGTGCCAGTAGTATTCAGCGGGGGGAGAGCACAGATACGCAGTATTTT.

This clone was seen more than once but under ten times. V and J are TRBV4-1 and TRBJ1-6, with 8 nucleotides matching TRBD1. Germline V gives CDR1 MGHRA, CDR2 YSYEKL. V dropped 2 bases and J dropped 19; count of bases not matched to a gene: 13. The CDR3 length is 14 residues. The CDR3 sequence: CASSQPLGQGQPHF. The CDR3, as DNA: TGCGCCAGCAGCCAACCCCTAGGACAGGGACAGCCACACTTT.

This clone has a handful of counts. CDR3 in DNA: TGTGCCAGCAGTTTAATGACTAGCGGGTACAATGAGCAGTTCTTC. Its protein product is CASSLMTSGYNEQFF. The chain joins TRBV27 to TRBJ2-1; TRBD2 matches 10 bases. J gave up 4 bases and V 2 bases, and 2 bases lay outside the gene matches. This CDR3 is 15 amino acids long. Germline CDR1 is MNHEY and CDR2 is SMNVEV (reference sequence).

This clone occurred a few times. Other DNA sequences in this specimen translate into the identical CDR3. This sequence joins TRBV28 and TRBJ1-5, with D possibly matching TRBD1 (5 bases). The CDR3 loop spans 12 amino acids. Germline V gene lookup returns CDR1 MDHEN and CDR2 SYDVKM. V lost 6 bases and J lost 5, with 8 bases in between. The CDR3 loop reads CASSRGDQPQHF. As DNA, the CDR3 is TGTGCCAGCAGCCGAGGGGATCAGCCCCAGCATTTT. The full variable domain, its missing parts supplied by reference TRBV28 and TRBJ1-5, is DVKVTQSSRYLVKRTGEKVFLECVQDMDHENMFWYRQDPGLGLRLIYFSYDVKMKEKGDIPEGYSVSREKKERFSLILESASTNQTSMYLCASSRGDQPQHFGDGTRLSIL.

V gene TRBV7-9 combines with J gene TRBJ2-6; D unclear. The CDR3 has 18 residues. Germline loops: CDR1 SEHNR, CDR2 FQNEAQ (reference sequence). V was cut by 2 bases and J by 0 bases, with 14 bases left in between. This chain's CDR3 is CASSLRPGWTSGANVLTF. The CDR3 DNA reads TGTGCCAGCAGCTTACGGCCTGGATGGACCTCTGGGGCCAACGTCCTGACTTTC.

This clone has only a few counts. The genes are TRBV19 and TRBJ2-1; weak D call: TRBD2 (5 bases). Germline loops: CDR1 LNHDA, CDR2 SQIVND (reference sequence). This CDR3 has 13 residues. The V end was cut by 6 bases, the J end by 7 bases, with 13 bases between. CDR3 amino acids: CASSGVAGNEQFF. The CDR3 DNA sequence: TGTGCCAGTAGCGGGGTGGCCGGTAATGAGCAGTTCTTC.

In this sample, this clone turned up a few times. CDR3 nucleotide sequence: TGCAGCGTTGCCCTGGCGGGGGGCCCAAGAGGACCCATCTACTTC. Translation gives CSVALAGGPRGPIYF. The chain links TRBV29-1 to TRBJ2-5; 8 nucleotides match TRBD2. Germline loops: CDR1 SQVTM, CDR2 ANQGSEA. The length of the CDR3 is 15 residues. The trim removed 4 bases at V and 14 bases at J, leaving 21 bases unmatched.

This clone has just a few counts. V usage is TRBV18 and J usage is TRBJ2-3; TRBD2 agrees at 8 bases. The junction had 11 bases not matched to a gene; V was cut back by 0 bases and J by 0 bases. Looked up from germline, CDR1 is KGHSH and CDR2 is LQKENI. The CDR3 is 19 amino acids. CDR3 in amino acids: CASSPPFGGAGSSTDTQYF. Here the CDR3 DNA reads TGTGCCAGCTCACCACCTTTCGGGGGGGCCGGGTCTAGCACAGATACGCAGTATTTT.

J is TRBJ2-3 and V is TRBV5-1, with 8 bases lining up with TRBD2. V lost 3 bases to trimming and J lost 5 bases; unmatched junction nucleotides: 11. CDR3 length: 16 residues. The germline gives CDR1 SGHRS, CDR2 YFSETQ. In DNA form, the CDR3 reads TGCGCCAGCAGCTATGGGACTAGGGGGTTTGGAGATACGCAGTATTTT. Protein sequence: CASSYGTRGFGDTQYF.

The rearrangement joins TRBV7-6 to TRBJ1-3; D remains unclear. Germline V lookup: CDR1 SGHVS, CDR2 FNYEAQ. The CDR3 runs 14 residues. The germline V and J ends were trimmed by 5 bases and 1 base, with 9 bases remaining between them. CDR3 DNA sequence: TGTGCCAGCAGCGGTGAATTGTCTGGAAACACCATATATTTT. Its protein product is CASSGELSGNTIYF.